The rows below give T cell receptor beta chains drawn from one sample of a study of Graves' ophthalmopathy and Graves' hyperthyroidism. TCRdb reprocessed the multiplex PCR reads with MiXCR, giving one entry per CDR3 protein. The data contain 400,000 or so distinct CDR3 sequences, 15% of them singletons. Sample: peripheral blood. These receptor sequences come from a woman in her late teens or twenties with stable Graves' hyperthyroidism. Each CDR3 is given with its conserved first and last residue. D genes are given only for firm matches. Clone size is shown for a subset of rows, as once, few, many or a class of expanded clone.

j_call clone_size d_call v_call cdr3_nt cdr3_aa
TRBJ2-7 many - TRBV4-1 TGCGCCAGCAGCCACGAGGGGCAGCCGGGTTACGAGCAGTACTTC CASSHEGQPGYEQYF
TRBJ2-5 many TRBD1 TRBV18 TGTGCCAGCTCACCACCGACAGGGTGGGAGACCCAGTACTTC CASSPPTGWETQYF
TRBJ2-7 many - TRBV7-2 TGTGCCAGCAGCTTATCTGTCAGGACCCAACGGTCCGAGCAGTACTTC CASSLSVRTQRSEQYF
TRBJ1-5 many TRBD1 TRBV19 TGTGCCAGTAGTCTTCAAGACAGGGGTTTTCAGCCCCAGCATTTT CASSLQDRGFQPQHF
TRBJ1-5 many - TRBV20-1 TGCAGTGCTAGGGGAGGAGGGTGGAGCAATCAGCCCCAGCATTTT CSARGGGWSNQPQHF
TRBJ1-2 - - TRBV11-2 TGTGCCAGCAGCTTAAATCCCCAGACCTCTAACTATGGCTACACCTTC CASSLNPQTSNYGYTF
TRBJ1-5 - - TRBV18 TGTGCCAGCTCCCGCAGGGCAGGGAGCAATCAGCCCCAGCATTTT CASSRRAGSNQPQHF
TRBJ1-1 many - TRBV12-3/TRBV12-4 TGTGCCAGCAGTTTGTGGCTGAACACTGAAGCTTTCTTT CASSLWLNTEAFF
TRBJ1-2 many - TRBV3-1 TGTGCCAGCAGCCACCCGTTGACTCCTAACTATGGCTACACCTTC CASSHPLTPNYGYTF
TRBJ2-3 many - TRBV6-1 TGTGCCAGCAGGGACCGCACCACAGATACGCAGTATTTT CASRDRTTDTQYF
TRBJ1-1 many - TRBV25-1 TGTGCCAGCAGTTTGAGAGGGGGACCCGCTGAAGCTTTCTTT CASSLRGGPAEAFF
TRBJ2-7 many - TRBV28 TGTGCCAGCAGCGATACGAACGAGCAGTACTTC CASSDTNEQYF
TRBJ1-5 few - TRBV6-1 TGTGCCAGCAGTGCACTGGCTCCCACAAATCAGCCCCAGCATTTT CASSALAPTNQPQHF